The rows below give T cell receptor beta chains drawn from one sample of a study of control samples from healthy donors and cancer patients. Repertoires were generated with immunoSEQ multiplex PCR, while TCRdb's copy carries only in-frame clones and drops some. The table shows some 94,000 clones, with about 85% occurring only once. Sequencing was carried out using blood. The receptors shown here come from a woman aged 45-60 years in good health. The CDR3 runs from the conserved cysteine through the conserved F or W. Each record gives: CDR3 protein, CDR3 DNA, D gene, V gene, J gene, clone size. A D gene is named only where the DNA matches it firmly. Size is stated for part of the rows, as once, few or many counts, or as a class when the clone is expanded.

CDR3: CASSDRSLAGGSYEQYF; DNA: TGTGCCAGCAGTGACAGGTCGCTAGCGGGAGGATCCTACGAGCAGTACTTC; D: TRBD2; V: TRBV6-4; J: TRBJ2-7; size: few
CDR3: CASSARLSSYEQYF; DNA: TGTGCCAGCAGTGCCCGACTGAGCTCCTACGAGCAGTACTTC; D: -; V: TRBV6-4; J: TRBJ2-7; size: -
CDR3: CASSRRLAGEGYNEQFF; DNA: TGCGCCAGCAGCCGGCGCCTAGCGGGGGAAGGTTACAATGAGCAGTTCTTC; D: TRBD2; V: TRBV5-1; J: TRBJ2-1; size: -
CDR3: CASSSNYRDREDKQPQHF; DNA: TGTGCCAGCAGCTCGAACTACCGGGACAGGGAGGATAAGCAGCCCCAGCATTTT; D: TRBD1; V: TRBV7-3; J: TRBJ1-5; size: -
CDR3: CASSASLGDNEKLFF; DNA: TGTGCCAGCAGCGCGAGCCTGGGAGATAATGAAAAACTGTTTTTT; D: -; V: TRBV11-2; J: TRBJ1-4; size: -
CDR3: CATSQGGGNQPQHF; DNA: TGTGCCACCAGCCAGGGAGGGGGCAATCAGCCCCAGCATTTT; D: -; V: TRBV15; J: TRBJ1-5; size: -
CDR3: CASSPRGQAPGELFF; DNA: TGTGCCAGCAGCCCTCGGGGGCAGGCTCCCGGGGAGCTGTTTTTT; D: -; V: TRBV7-3; J: TRBJ2-2; size: -
CDR3: CASSSQTGTEAFF; DNA: TGTGCCAGCAGTTCTCAGACCGGCACTGAAGCTTTCTTT; D: -; V: TRBV6-2/TRBV6-3; J: TRBJ1-1; size: -
CDR3: CASSSAHDRDPHAVKQFF; DNA: TGTGCCAGCAGCTCCGCCCACGACCGGGACCCCCACGCGGTTAAGCAGTTCTTC; D: -; V: TRBV7-3; J: TRBJ2-1; size: -
CDR3: CASSQSGGGLTYNEQFF; DNA: TGCGCCAGCAGTCAATCGGGCGGGGGCCTCACCTACAATGAGCAGTTCTTC; D: -; V: TRBV23-1; J: TRBJ2-1; size: once
CDR3: CASSTGTSGGNEQFF; DNA: TGTGCCAGCAGCACCGGGACTAGCGGGGGCAATGAGCAGTTCTTC; D: TRBD2; V: TRBV3-1/TRBV3-2; J: TRBJ2-1; size: -
CDR3: CSVERQTMNTEAFF; DNA: TGCAGCGTTGAACGACAAACCATGAACACTGAAGCTTTCTTT; D: -; V: TRBV29-1; J: TRBJ1-1; size: -
CDR3: CASSYSSHIGGNEQFF; DNA: TGTGCCAGCAGTTACTCGTCCCATATTGGGGGGAATGAGCAGTTCTTC; D: -; V: TRBV6-5; J: TRBJ2-1; size: -
CDR3: CASSYWRGVEETQYF; DNA: TGTGCCAGCAGTTACTGGCGGGGGGTGGAAGAGACCCAGTACTTC; D: TRBD2; V: TRBV6-2/TRBV6-3; J: TRBJ2-5; size: -
CDR3: CASSIWGFEAFF; DNA: TGTGCCAGTAGTATATGGGGGTTTGAAGCTTTCTTT; D: -; V: TRBV19; J: TRBJ1-1; size: -
CDR3: CASSPLSGVGTEAFF; DNA: TGTGCCAGCTCACCACTTTCAGGAGTTGGCACTGAAGCTTTCTTT; D: -; V: TRBV18; J: TRBJ1-1; size: -
CDR3: CASRSGGGETQYF; DNA: TGTGCCAGCAGATCCGGAGGGGGAGAGACCCAGTACTTC; D: -; V: TRBV11-3; J: TRBJ2-5; size: -
CDR3: CASSPMTSMNTEAFF; DNA: TGTGCCAGCAGCCCAATGACAAGCATGAACACTGAAGCTTTCTTT; D: -; V: TRBV3-1/TRBV3-2; J: TRBJ1-1; size: -
CDR3: CASSFRGVQHF; DNA: TGTGCCAGCAGCTTCAGGGGGGTCCAGCATTTT; D: TRBD1; V: TRBV7-2; J: TRBJ1-5; size: -
CDR3: CASSESIRGRWNGYTF; DNA: TGTGCCAGCAGTGAATCCATTCGGGGCCGGTGGAATGGCTACACCTTC; D: -; V: TRBV6-1; J: TRBJ1-2; size: -
CDR3: CASSSGTWGRDTGELFF; DNA: TGTGCCAGCAGTTCGGGGACGTGGGGGAGGGACACCGGGGAGCTGTTTTTT; D: TRBD2; V: TRBV28; J: TRBJ2-2; size: -
CDR3: CASSLAGRAALGNEQFF; DNA: TGTGCCAGCAGCTTAGCGGGGAGAGCGGCCCTGGGCAATGAGCAGTTCTTC; D: -; V: TRBV7-9; J: TRBJ2-1; size: -
CDR3: CASSPEGGGTGELFF; DNA: TGTGCCAGCAGTCCCGAAGGGGGCGGCACCGGGGAGCTGTTTTTT; D: TRBD1; V: TRBV6-4; J: TRBJ2-2; size: -
CDR3: CASSPGRPPYEQYF; DNA: TGTGCCAGCAGTCCTGGGAGGCCCCCCTACGAGCAGTACTTC; D: -; V: TRBV5-4; J: TRBJ2-7; size: once
CDR3: CASSLVGSGGGTQYF; DNA: TGTGCCAGCAGCTTAGTCGGTAGCGGTGGAGGGACCCAGTACTTC; D: -; V: TRBV11-2; J: TRBJ2-5; size: -
CDR3: CASSLVGRIGRIQYF; DNA: TGTGCCAGCAGTTTAGTCGGCAGGATCGGGAGAATTCAGTACTTC; D: -; V: TRBV27; J: TRBJ2-4; size: -
CDR3: CASRGMSTEAFF; DNA: TGTGCCAGCCGGGGTATGTCCACTGAAGCTTTCTTT; D: -; V: TRBV5-4; J: TRBJ1-1; size: -
CDR3: CASSQERGGPGGNEQFF; DNA: TGCGCCAGCAGCCAAGAGAGAGGGGGCCCCGGTGGAAATGAGCAGTTCTTC; D: TRBD1; V: TRBV4-3; J: TRBJ2-1; size: -
CDR3: CASSESQKTTGELFF; DNA: TGTGCCAGCAGTGAGTCTCAGAAAACCACCGGGGAGCTGTTTTTT; D: -; V: TRBV2; J: TRBJ2-2; size: -
CDR3: CASSLWGGEQFF; DNA: TGTGCCAGCAGCTTATGGGGAGGTGAGCAGTTCTTC; D: -; V: TRBV11-3; J: TRBJ2-1; size: -
CDR3: CASSLRTSSYEQYF; DNA: TGTGCCAGCAGCTTACGGACATCCTCCTACGAGCAGTACTTC; D: -; V: TRBV11-3; J: TRBJ2-7; size: -
CDR3: CAGFRGHIERYTF; DNA: TGCGCCGGTTTTAGGGGCCATATCGAGCGCTACACCTTC; D: -; V: TRBV23-1; J: TRBJ1-2; size: -
CDR3: CASQQGGGTDTQYF; DNA: TGTGCCAGCCAACAGGGGGGAGGCACAGATACGCAGTATTTT; D: TRBD1; V: TRBV6-5; J: TRBJ2-3; size: -
CDR3: CAISAAAGETQYF; DNA: TGTGCCATCAGTGCGGCGGCAGGAGAGACCCAGTACTTC; D: -; V: TRBV10-3; J: TRBJ2-5; size: once
CDR3: CASSYLGLASYEQYF; DNA: TGTGCCAGCAGTTACTTGGGACTAGCATCCTACGAGCAGTACTTC; D: TRBD2; V: TRBV6-5; J: TRBJ2-7; size: -
CDR3: CAISEWQLNNSPLHF; DNA: TGTGCCATCAGTGAGTGGCAGCTTAATAATTCACCCCTCCACTTT; D: -; V: TRBV10-3; J: TRBJ1-6; size: -
CDR3: CASSLGVRNQETQYF; DNA: TGTGCCAGCAGCTTAGGAGTCAGAAACCAAGAGACCCAGTACTTC; D: -; V: TRBV11-3; J: TRBJ2-5; size: -
CDR3: CASTAGSTEAFF; DNA: TGTGCCAGCACCGCAGGGAGTACTGAAGCTTTCTTT; D: -; V: TRBV6-5; J: TRBJ1-1; size: few
CDR3: CASSQDNRGMNTEAFF; DNA: TGCGCCAGCAGCCAAGATAACAGGGGCATGAACACTGAAGCTTTCTTT; D: TRBD1; V: TRBV4-1; J: TRBJ1-1; size: -
CDR3: CASSMIQGTETQYF; DNA: TGTGCCAGCAGCATGATACAGGGTACGGAGACCCAGTACTTC; D: -; V: TRBV5-4; J: TRBJ2-5; size: once
CDR3: CASSVAQNTEAFF; DNA: TGTGCCAGCAGCGTAGCCCAGAACACTGAAGCTTTCTTT; D: -; V: TRBV9; J: TRBJ1-1; size: once
CDR3: CSASPPTTYEQYF; DNA: TGCAGTGCTAGTCCCCCAACAACCTACGAGCAGTACTTC; D: -; V: TRBV20-1; J: TRBJ2-7; size: -
CDR3: CASSLAASGGYEQYF; DNA: TGTGCCAGCAGCTTAGCCGCTAGCGGGGGCTACGAGCAGTACTTC; D: TRBD2; V: TRBV7-2; J: TRBJ2-7; size: -
CDR3: CASSLTLLSGGHTDTQYF; DNA: TGTGCCAGCAGCTTAACGTTACTTAGCGGGGGACACACAGATACGCAGTATTTT; D: TRBD2; V: TRBV7-3; J: TRBJ2-3; size: -
CDR3: CASSLGTANTGELFF; DNA: TGTGCCAGCAGCTTAGGGACAGCGAACACCGGGGAGCTGTTTTTT; D: -; V: TRBV7-9; J: TRBJ2-2; size: -
CDR3: CASTGREGKAYGYTF; DNA: TGTGCCAGCACAGGGAGGGAGGGGAAAGCCTATGGCTACACCTTC; D: -; V: TRBV2; J: TRBJ1-2; size: -
CDR3: CASGKTGGDLGASTGELFF; DNA: TGTGCCAGCGGGAAGACAGGGGGCGACTTGGGTGCCTCCACCGGGGAGCTGTTTTTT; D: TRBD1; V: TRBV7-9; J: TRBJ2-2; size: -
CDR3: CASSLSRGINEQFF; DNA: TGCGCCAGCAGCTTGTCCAGGGGGATCAATGAGCAGTTCTTC; D: TRBD1; V: TRBV5-1; J: TRBJ2-1; size: -
CDR3: CASSQDSLGRGSYEQYF; DNA: TGTGCCAGCAGCCAAGATTCCCTAGGGCGGGGGAGCTACGAGCAGTACTTC; D: TRBD2; V: TRBV4-2; J: TRBJ2-7; size: -